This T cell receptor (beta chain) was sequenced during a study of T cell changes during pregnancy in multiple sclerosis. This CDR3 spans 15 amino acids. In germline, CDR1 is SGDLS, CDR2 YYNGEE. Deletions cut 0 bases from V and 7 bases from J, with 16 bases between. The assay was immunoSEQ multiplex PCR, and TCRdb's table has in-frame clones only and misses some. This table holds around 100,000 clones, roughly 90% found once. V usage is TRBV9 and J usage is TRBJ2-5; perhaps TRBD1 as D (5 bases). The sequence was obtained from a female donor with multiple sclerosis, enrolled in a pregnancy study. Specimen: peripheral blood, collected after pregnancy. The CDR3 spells CASSVEPVGPGTQYF. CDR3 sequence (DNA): TGTGCCAGCAGCGTAGAGCCCGTGGGGCCAGGGACCCAGTACTTC. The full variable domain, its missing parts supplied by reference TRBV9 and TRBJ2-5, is DSGVTQTPKHLITATGQRVTLRCSPRSGDLSVYWYQQSLDQGLQFLIQYYNGEERAKGNILERFSAQQFPDLHSELNLSSLELGDSALYFCASSVEPVGPGTQYFGPGTRLLVL.